The text below deals with one TCR beta chain. Libraries were prepared by immunoSEQ multiplex PCR; TCRdb keeps only in-frame clonotypes and omits some of them. Altogether over 35,000 clones are present, 80% to 95% being singletons, with the ten largest covering approximately 0.44%. The sample belongs to a study of T cell changes during pregnancy in multiple sclerosis. Germline values: CDR1 GTSNPN, CDR2 SVGIG (reference sequence). This CDR3 is built from 16 residues. J was trimmed by 6 bases and V by 0 bases; bases with no gene match: 14. This TCR was sampled from a female donor with multiple sclerosis, enrolled in a pregnancy study. This material consisted of CD4+ T cells from peripheral blood mononuclear cells, taken in the third trimester of pregnancy. The rearrangement joins TRBV30 to TRBJ2-7, with 7 bases identical to TRBD2. The chain's CDR3 is CAWSVEAGRILSEQYF. CDR3 DNA sequence: TGTGCCTGGAGTGTAGAAGCGGGAAGGATACTCAGCGAGCAGTACTTC.